This passage covers 21 T cell receptor beta chains from one sample sequenced in a study of shared clonotypes between healthy human individuals. Clones were sequenced by immunoSEQ multiplex PCR, and TCRdb holds only the in-frame ones, with some missing. The sample has hundreds of thousands of clones; around 92% are singletons. Positively selected for CCR7, the CD45RO-negative cells used as naive CD8 cells excluded terminally differentiated effector memory CD45RA+ cells. Source material: naive CD8+ T cells sorted from blood. These TCRs come from a man aged 30 to 39 in good health.

This clone was detected only once. The J gene is TRBJ2-1, the V gene TRBV11-2; 7 nucleotides align to TRBD2. This CDR3 region has 19 residues. V lost 5 bases, J lost 0 bases, and 16 bases stayed unmatched. CDR1 is SGHAT, CDR2 FQNNGV, per germline. The DNA of the CDR3 is TGTGCCAGCAGCGACCCCGGGGCGGGAGCGGTGGACTCCTACAATGAGCAGTTCTTC. Its protein is CASSDPGAGAVDSYNEQFF.

The V and J genes are TRBV27 and TRBJ1-3; no clear D. CDR1 is MNHEY, CDR2 SMNVEV, per germline (reference sequence). The ends were cut back, 0 bases at V and 7 bases at J, with 16 bases in the middle. This CDR3 contains 16 residues. CDR3 protein: CASSLSFGETSNTIYF. Written as DNA, the CDR3 is TGTGCCAGCAGTTTATCGTTCGGGGAGACCTCGAACACCATATATTTT.

The chain has TRBV6-5 and TRBJ1-2; D is possibly TRBD1 (6 bases). CDR1 MNHEY and CDR2 SVGAGI come from the germline V gene. The CDR3 covers 12 residues. Between the trimmed V and J ends, which lost 5 bases and 6 bases, there was a span of 10 bases. The CDR3 spells CASSQGLDGYTF. In DNA form, the CDR3 reads TGTGCCAGCAGTCAGGGGTTGGATGGCTACACCTTC.

This sequence joins TRBV11-2 and TRBJ2-7; D might be TRBD1 (6 bases). Trimming took 2 bases from V and 5 from J, leaving 13 bases between them. This CDR3 comprises 14 residues. Germline V gives CDR1 SGHAT, CDR2 FQNNGV. CDR3 protein: CASSLYLGAHEQYF. The CDR3 DNA reads as TGTGCCAGCAGCTTATATTTGGGGGCCCACGAGCAGTACTTC.

This clone was observed once. The gene calls are TRBV6-5 and TRBJ1-1; the match to TRBD1 covers 9 bases. The germline V gene has CDR1 MNHEY and CDR2 SVGAGI. V dropped 6 bases and J dropped 0; count of bases not matched to a gene: 5. The CDR3 covers 15 residues. The CDR3 loop reads CASRLQGALNTEAFF. DNA for the CDR3: TGTGCCAGCAGGCTACAGGGGGCCTTGAACACTGAAGCTTTCTTT.

The J gene is TRBJ2-1, the V gene TRBV30; 10 bases align to TRBD1. Germline V gene sequence: CDR1 GTSNPN, CDR2 SVGIG (reference sequence). This CDR3 has 13 residues. V trimming: 5 bases; J trimming: 10 bases; junction bases outside the gene matches: 8. CDR3 bases: TGTGCCTGGGGGCTGACAGGGGGCGGAGAGCAGTTCTTC. Amino acid sequence: CAWGLTGGGEQFF.

The chain employs TRBV28 and TRBJ2-3, with 8 bases aligning to TRBD2. Trimming took 2 bases from V and 3 from J; bases not matched to a gene: 22. There are 21 residues in the CDR3. Germline V lookup: CDR1 MDHEN, CDR2 SYDVKM. Written as DNA, the CDR3 is TGTGCCAGCAGTTTACTCTCTGGGCTAGCGGGCCCAAAAAAGGGTACAGATACGCAGTATTTT. It yields the protein CASSLLSGLAGPKKGTDTQYF.

The chain joins TRBV7-6 to TRBJ2-7; 7 nucleotides match TRBD2. The CDR3 consists of 18 residues. V gave up 5 bases and J gave up 5 bases; unmatched junction bases: 21. Germline V CDR1 and CDR2: SGHVS, FNYEAQ. CDR3 region: CASSRSSGLKLRPDEQYF. DNA of the CDR3: TGTGCCAGCAGCCGCAGTTCGGGACTAAAGCTACGTCCGGACGAGCAGTACTTC.

The V gene is TRBV6-1, the J gene TRBJ2-6; D remains unclear. The CDR3 runs to 12 residues. Germline V gene sequence: CDR1 MNHNS, CDR2 SASEGT. V lost 8 bases and J 3 bases, leaving 5 bases between the germline ends. CDR3 coding DNA: TGTGCCAGCTCAAGTGGGGCCAACGTCCTGACTTTC. The encoded protein is CASSSGANVLTF.

DNA of the CDR3: TGTGCCAGCAGCGGAGACAGGGGACTTACCTACGAGCAGTACTTC. Translated: CASSGDRGLTYEQYF. The chain uses TRBV9 and TRBJ2-7; 8 bases line up with TRBD1. CDR3 length equals 15 residues. After removal of 3 bases from V and 2 bases from J, the junction contained 7 bases not matched to a gene. CDR1 SGDLS and CDR2 YYNGEE come from the germline V gene.

The chain has TRBV7-9 and TRBJ2-7, with 9 bases lining up with TRBD1. Germline assignment: CDR1 SEHNR and CDR2 FQNEAQ (reference sequence). Trimming cost V 4 bases and J 3 bases; bases outside gene matches: 7. CDR3 size: 15 residues. DNA of the CDR3: TGTGCCAGCAGCTCCTACAGGGGGCTGGACTACGAGCAGTACTTC. Translation gives CASSSYRGLDYEQYF.

This chain connects TRBV7-9 to TRBJ2-7; no clear D gene. Germline CDR1 SEHNR, CDR2 FQNEAQ (reference sequence). Deletions cut 5 bases from V and 3 bases from J, with 20 bases between. The CDR3 is made up of 16 amino acids. CDR3 loop: CASSQDLGASRYEQYF. CDR3 in DNA: TGTGCCAGCAGCCAAGATCTGGGTGCCTCGCGCTACGAGCAGTACTTC.

The chain couples TRBV5-1 to TRBJ2-3, with 7 bases lining up with TRBD1. The germline V gene has CDR1 SGHRS and CDR2 YFSETQ. The CDR3 runs to 17 residues. V lost 0 bases and J lost 6; bases outside the gene matches: 13. CDR3 DNA: TGCGCCAGCAGCTTGGACGATACAGGGGACCTTTTGGATACGCAGTATTTT. Protein sequence: CASSLDDTGDLLDTQYF.

V and J are TRBV13 and TRBJ2-2, with 9 bases lining up with TRBD2. The V gene's germline CDR1 is PRHDT and CDR2 FYEKMQ (reference sequence). This CDR3 spans 16 amino acids. J gave up 4 bases and V 5 bases, and 8 bases lay outside the gene matches. CDR3 loop: CASSTYSGSSTGELFF. The CDR3 bases are TGTGCCAGCAGCACCTATAGCGGGAGTAGCACCGGGGAGCTGTTTTTT.

The V call is TRBV7-9, the J call TRBJ2-2, with 9 bases identical to TRBD1. CDR1 is SEHNR, CDR2 FQNEAQ, per germline (reference sequence). Trimming at V came to 4 bases and at J to 4 bases, leaving 13 bases not matched to a gene. This CDR3 has 18 amino acids. CDR3 coding DNA: TGTGCCAGCAGCTCTTATAAAACAGGGGGCGCAGGCACCGGGGAGCTGTTTTTT. This codes for CASSSYKTGGAGTGELFF. The whole variable domain, remainder taken from reference TRBV7-9 and TRBJ2-2, is DTGVSQNPRHKITKRGQNVTFRCDPISEHNRLYWYRQTLGQGPEFLTYFQNEAQLEKSRLLSDRFSAERPKGSFSTLEIQRTEQGDSAMYLCASSSYKTGGAGTGELFFGEGSRLTVL.

The V and J genes are TRBV7-9 and TRBJ1-2; 9 bases are shared with TRBD1. Germline trimming cut 5 bases from V and 6 bases from J; bases unmatched to any gene: 10. The CDR3 has 15 residues. Germline-derived CDR1 and CDR2 are SEHNR and FQNEAQ (reference sequence). The chain's CDR3 is CASSPPGQGRDGYTF. Written as DNA, the CDR3 is TGTGCCAGCAGCCCTCCGGGACAGGGTCGTGATGGCTACACCTTC.

The gene calls are TRBV5-5 and TRBJ1-3; D is ambiguous. This CDR3 spans 15 amino acids. The V gene's germline CDR1 is SGHKS and CDR2 YYEKEE (reference sequence). Trimming took off 0 bases at V and 2 bases at J, with 9 bases between the two ends. The CDR3: CASSLVSDAGNTIYF. CDR3 nucleotides: TGTGCCAGCAGCTTGGTGTCGGATGCTGGAAACACCATATATTTT. Full variable domain (missing parts from reference TRBV5-5 and TRBJ1-3): DAGVTQSPTHLIKTRGQQVTLRCSPISGHKSVSWYQQVLGQGPQFIFQYYEKEERGRGNFPDRFSARQFPNYSSELNVNALLLGDSALYLCASSLVSDAGNTIYFGEGSWLTVV.

This clone was seen a single time. The chain joins TRBV9 to TRBJ2-6; TRBD1 aligns across 9 bases. Per germline, CDR1 SGDLS and CDR2 YYNGEE. The V segment lost 4 bases and the J segment 2 bases; nucleotides outside the gene matches: 7. The CDR3 loop spans 17 amino acids. The DNA for the CDR3 is TGTGCCAGCAGCCCCCGGGACAGGGTAGCTGGGGCCAACGTCCTGACTTTC. The encoded protein is CASSPRDRVAGANVLTF.

Only one count was recorded for this clone. V gene TRBV7-8 combines with J gene TRBJ2-2; D ambiguous. The CDR3 has 13 residues. The V and J ends lost 8 bases and 5 bases respectively, with 12 bases between them. The germline gives CDR1 SGHVS, CDR2 FQNEAQ. The CDR3 spells CASQDRSTGELFF. The CDR3 nucleotides are TGTGCCAGCCAAGATCGGAGTACCGGGGAGCTGTTTTTT.

Comment on this clone: This sample also contains other DNA sequences that code for the same CDR3. The chain employs TRBV7-9 and TRBJ2-7, with unresolved D. Trimming left V 1 base short and J 3 bases short, with 10 bases between. CDR3 length: 14 amino acids. The germline gives CDR1 SEHNR, CDR2 FQNEAQ (reference sequence). CDR3 nucleotides: TGTGCCAGCAGCTTAGGAGGTTTGGGCTACGAGCAGTACTTC. This sequence encodes CASSLGGLGYEQYF.

The gene calls are TRBV18 and TRBJ2-5; the D gene is possibly TRBD1 (6 bases). Germline V gene sequence: CDR1 KGHSH, CDR2 LQKENI. Trimming removed 8 bases from V and 5 bases from J, with 24 bases in between. This CDR3 is built from 16 residues. In DNA form, the CDR3 reads TGTGCCAGCGACGGAAGGGCAGGGGTTGCGTCCGAGACCCAGTACTTC. Residues: CASDGRAGVASETQYF.